This TCR beta chain was retrieved from a study of monozygotic twins with inflammatory bowel disease. TCRdb reanalyzed the 5' RACE reads and collapses them to one entry per CDR3 protein, without DNA. Recorded here are 420,000 or so distinct CDR3 sequences; the top ten clones represent under 3%. From germline, CDR1 is MNHEY and CDR2 SVGAGI. The CDR3 runs to 14 residues. Sequences were obtained from blood. The chain recombines TRBV6-5 with TRBJ1-2; TCRdb lists TRBD1, though no DNA is available to test this call. The sequence derives from a human donor with ulcerative colitis or Crohn's disease, or a healthy co-twin of an affected twin (not recorded which). The CDR3: CASSYSGDSYGYTF.